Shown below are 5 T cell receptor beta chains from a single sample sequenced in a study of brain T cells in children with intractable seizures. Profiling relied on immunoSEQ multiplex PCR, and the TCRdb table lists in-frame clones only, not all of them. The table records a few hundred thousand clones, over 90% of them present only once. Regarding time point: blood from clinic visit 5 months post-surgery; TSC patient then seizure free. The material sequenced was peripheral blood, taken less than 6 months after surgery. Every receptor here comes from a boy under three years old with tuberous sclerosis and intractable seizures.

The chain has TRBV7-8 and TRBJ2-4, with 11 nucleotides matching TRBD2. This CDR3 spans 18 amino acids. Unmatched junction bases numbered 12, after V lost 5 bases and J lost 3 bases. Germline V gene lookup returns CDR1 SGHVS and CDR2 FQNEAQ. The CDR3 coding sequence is TGTGCCAGCAGCCCAATAGCGGGGGGGGCGCCCCTCAAAAACATTCAGTACTTC. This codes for CASSPIAGGAPLKNIQYF. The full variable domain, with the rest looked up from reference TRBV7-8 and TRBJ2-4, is GAGVSQSPRYKVAKRGQDVALRCDPISGHVSLFWYQQALGQGPEFLTYFQNEAQLDKSGLPSDRFFAERPEGSVSTLKIQRTQQEDSAVYLCASSPIAGGAPLKNIQYFGAGTRLSVL.

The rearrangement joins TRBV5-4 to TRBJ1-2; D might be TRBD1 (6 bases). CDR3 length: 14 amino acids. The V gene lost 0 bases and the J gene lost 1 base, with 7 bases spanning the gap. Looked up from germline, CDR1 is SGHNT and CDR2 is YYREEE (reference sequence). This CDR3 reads CASSLGTDNYGYTF. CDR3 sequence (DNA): TGTGCCAGCAGCTTGGGGACAGATAACTATGGCTACACCTTC.

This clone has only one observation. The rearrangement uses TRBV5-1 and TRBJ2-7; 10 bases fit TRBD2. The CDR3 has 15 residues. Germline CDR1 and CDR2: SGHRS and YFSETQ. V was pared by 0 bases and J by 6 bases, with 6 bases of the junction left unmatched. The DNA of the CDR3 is TGCGCCAGCAGCTTGGTGCTAGCGGGAGATCGCGAGCAGTACTTC. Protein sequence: CASSLVLAGDREQYF.

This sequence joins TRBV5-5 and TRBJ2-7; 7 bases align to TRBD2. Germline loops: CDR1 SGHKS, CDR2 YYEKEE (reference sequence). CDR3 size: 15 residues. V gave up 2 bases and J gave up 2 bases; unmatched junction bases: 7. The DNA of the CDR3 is TGTGCCAGCAGCTTCTCGGGACTACCTGCCTACGAGCAGTACTTC. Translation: CASSFSGLPAYEQYF. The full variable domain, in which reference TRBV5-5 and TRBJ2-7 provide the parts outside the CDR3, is DAGVTQSPTHLIKTRGQQVTLRCSPISGHKSVSWYQQVLGQGPQFIFQYYEKEERGRGNFPDRFSARQFPNYSSELNVNALLLGDSALYLCASSFSGLPAYEQYFGPGTRLTVT.

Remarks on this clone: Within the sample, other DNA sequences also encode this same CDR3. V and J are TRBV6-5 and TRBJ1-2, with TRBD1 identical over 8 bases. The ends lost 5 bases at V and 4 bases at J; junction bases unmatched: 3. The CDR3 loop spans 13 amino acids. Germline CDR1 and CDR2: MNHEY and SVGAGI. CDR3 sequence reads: CASSPTGVYGYTF. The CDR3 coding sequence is TGTGCCAGCAGTCCGACAGGGGTCTATGGCTACACCTTC.